The clone carrying this T cell receptor (beta chain) was seen only a few times. The antigen is undetermined. Germline V gene sequence: CDR1 DFQATT, CDR2 SNEGSKA (reference sequence). The germline V and J ends were trimmed by 1 base and 2 bases, with 11 bases remaining between them. This CDR3 is 14 amino acids long. The data originate from a study of T cell repertoires in cytomegalovirus infection. Whole-study context: Public TCR beta signatures provided an indication of both CMV infection and a matching HLA type.

Findings of the study overall: HLA-C-restricted TCR beta clonotypes specific for CMV led the ex vivo response.

Each CDR3 protein gets one entry after TCRdb re-called the reads with MiXCR. The data hold roughly 190,000 distinct CDR3 sequences, with about a tenth observed a single time. This clonotype was obtained from a human donor in good health (CMV status not recorded). Some clones in this sample may be carry-over from other donors' samples. The V and J genes are TRBV20-1 and TRBJ2-5; D tentatively reads TRBD1 or TRBD2 (5 bases each). Sequencing was carried out using PBMCs. In DNA form, the CDR3 reads TGCAGTGCTAGAGCGGAGAGGGGACAAGAGACCCAGTACTTC. Translated, it gives CSARAERGQETQYF.